These 23 T cell receptor beta chains share one sample of origin, sequenced in a study of blood T cell repertoires in COVID-19. Here immunoSEQ multiplex PCR was the method, and the copy in TCRdb shows in-frame clones only, minus some. The sample records some 150,000 clones, around 88% being singletons. Specimen: PBMCs or T cells enriched from blood (not recorded which). Every receptor here comes from a woman aged 45-65 years in a cohort exposed to, infected with or recovered from COVID-19 (not recorded which).

The DNA for the CDR3 is TGTGCCAGCAGTTTAGAGACCTACGAGCAGTACTTC. Translated, it gives CASSLETYEQYF. V and J are TRBV28 and TRBJ2-7; D is unresolved. Germline CDR1 MDHEN, CDR2 SYDVKM. The germline V and J ends were trimmed by 2 bases and 2 bases, with 4 bases remaining between them. There are 12 residues in the CDR3.

This rearrangement joins TRBV10-3 to TRBJ2-7, with 14 bases lining up with TRBD2. CDR1 and CDR2 (germline): ENHRY, SYGVKD. The J segment lost 3 bases and the V segment lost 0 bases, leaving 16 bases of the junction unmatched. The CDR3 contains 21 residues. The CDR3 spells CAISESRTLGLAGGRGYEQYF. Here the CDR3 DNA reads TGTGCCATCAGTGAGTCTCGGACCCTAGGACTAGCGGGAGGAAGGGGCTACGAGCAGTACTTC.

The genes are TRBV9 and TRBJ2-5; TRBD1 aligns across 8 bases. The length of the CDR3 is 17 residues. Germline V gene lookup returns CDR1 SGDLS and CDR2 YYNGEE. V shed 3 bases and J 5 bases; nucleotides not matched to a gene: 15. CDR3 residues: CASSDGRARGLGETQYF. Written as DNA, the CDR3 is TGTGCCAGCAGCGATGGGCGGGCCAGGGGGCTCGGGGAGACCCAGTACTTC.

CDR3 amino acids: CASSRYRGESTDTQYF. The CDR3 DNA reads TGTGCCAGCAGCCGATACAGGGGAGAAAGCACAGATACGCAGTATTTT. The chain couples TRBV3-1 (or the pseudogene TRBV3-2) to TRBJ2-3, with TRBD1 matching 7 bases. V was pared by 4 bases and J by 0 bases, with 7 bases of the junction left unmatched. Germline CDR1 LGHDT, CDR2 YNNKEL (reference sequence). The CDR3 runs to 16 residues.

Points on this clone: The same CDR3 arises from other DNA sequences in this sample as well. J is TRBJ2-7 and V is TRBV27; TRBD2 might be the D (5 bases). The germline V gene encodes CDR1 MNHEY and CDR2 SMNVEV (reference sequence). The CDR3 covers 13 residues. The V end was cut by 3 bases, the J end by 3 bases, with 9 bases between. The DNA of the CDR3 is TGTGCCAGCAGTTTTGGAGGAAGCTACGAGCAGTACTTC. Translated, it gives CASSFGGSYEQYF.

The DNA for the CDR3 is TGTGCCAGCAGTCCCTCTGGAGGTCAGGGGCGGACAGATACGCAGTATTTT. Translated, it gives CASSPSGGQGRTDTQYF. The chain combines TRBV2 with TRBJ2-3; D possibly corresponds to TRBD1 (6 bases). Germline CDR1 reads SNHLY; CDR2 reads FYNNEI. The CDR3 extends over 17 amino acids. Trimming removed 5 bases at V and 3 bases at J, with 21 bases between.

The gene calls are TRBV7-9 and TRBJ2-1; D possibly corresponds to TRBD1 (6 bases). Germline CDR1 reads SEHNR; CDR2 reads FQNEAQ (reference sequence). CDR3 length equals 14 residues. V was shortened by 1 base and J by 4 bases, with 8 bases between the two germline ends. CDR3 in DNA: TGTGCCAGCAGCTTAGGACAGGTTTACAATGAGCAGTTCTTC. Its translation is CASSLGQVYNEQFF.

The chain combines TRBV5-4 with TRBJ2-5; 8 positions match TRBD1. CDR3 length: 14 residues. V shed 5 bases and J 4 bases; nucleotides not matched to a gene: 7. Germline CDR1 is SGHNT and CDR2 is YYREEE (reference sequence). CDR3 residues: CASRQTGDGETQYF. The CDR3 DNA reads TGTGCCAGCAGACAGACAGGGGACGGAGAGACCCAGTACTTC.

The CDR3 bases are TGTGCCAGCAGCCCAGGGGGGACTAGCAATCAGCCCCAGCATTTT. Its translation is CASSPGGTSNQPQHF. The chain employs TRBV6-5 and TRBJ1-5, with 7 positions matching TRBD1. V dropped 6 bases and J dropped 0; count of bases not matched to a gene: 5. The length of the CDR3 is 15 residues. In germline, CDR1 is MNHEY, CDR2 SVGAGI.

This chain links TRBV27 with TRBJ2-1, with 9 bases identical to TRBD1. This CDR3 region has 17 residues. Germline CDR1 is MNHEY and CDR2 is SMNVEV (reference sequence). V was pared by 5 bases and J by 7 bases, with 15 bases of the junction left unmatched. The CDR3 region has the DNA TGTGCCAGCAGTACCCTTATTCCGGGACAGGGTTGGAATGAGCAGTTCTTC. Translated: CASSTLIPGQGWNEQFF.

This chain links TRBV7-9 with TRBJ1-2, with a tentative D call TRBD1 (5 bases). V dropped 1 base and J dropped 6 bases, with 12 bases sitting between them. Germline V gene data show CDR1 as SEHNR and CDR2 as FQNEAQ (reference sequence). The CDR3 runs 14 residues. CDR3 in DNA: TGTGCCAGCAGCTTAGTGGGCAGGGTGGATGGCTACACCTTC. It yields the protein CASSLVGRVDGYTF.

This clone has more than one count but fewer than ten. The rearrangement links TRBV7-3 to TRBJ1-2, with 7 bases identical to TRBD1. Unmatched junction bases numbered 10, after V lost 4 bases and J lost 8 bases. CDR1 SGHTA and CDR2 FQGTGA come from the germline V gene. This CDR3 comprises 14 residues. DNA for the CDR3: TGTGCCAGCAGCTCCGACAGGGCCCCGCGAGGCTACACCTTC. This encodes CASSSDRAPRGYTF.

This sequence joins TRBV11-2 and TRBJ2-7; D remains unclear. The CDR3 has 13 amino acids. The V gene lost 1 base and the J gene lost 3 bases, with 7 bases spanning the gap. Germline CDR1 is SGHAT and CDR2 is FQNNGV. The CDR3 loop is CASSLGGIYEQYF. The DNA of the CDR3 is TGTGCCAGCAGCTTAGGTGGCATCTACGAGCAGTACTTC.

This rearrangement joins TRBV11-3 to TRBJ2-2; 8 nucleotides line up with TRBD2. Germline assignment: CDR1 SGHNT and CDR2 YENEEA. The CDR3 has 15 residues. V shed 5 bases, J shed 3 bases, and the junction held 5 bases outside the gene matches. CDR3 in DNA: TGTGCCAGCAGCCCCCCGGGAGGGGACACCGGGGAGCTGTTTTTT. Its protein product is CASSPPGGDTGELFF.

This clone is a singleton in its sample. The chain has TRBV7-3 and TRBJ2-1; 12 bases are shared with TRBD2. This CDR3 is 17 amino acids long. Germline V lookup: CDR1 SGHTA, CDR2 FQGTGA. Unmatched junction bases numbered 8, after V lost 4 bases and J lost 4 bases. CDR3 nucleotides: TGTGCCAGCAGCTCTGCCCGGACTAGCGGGGTATACAATGAGCAGTTCTTC. Protein: CASSSARTSGVYNEQFF. Using reference TRBV7-3 and TRBJ2-1 for the parts outside the CDR3, the full variable domain is GAGVSQTPSNKVTEKGKYVELRCDPISGHTALYWYRQSLGQGPEFLIYFQGTGAADDSGLPNDRFFAVRPEGSVSTLKIQRTERGDSAVYLCASSSARTSGVYNEQFFGPGTRLTVL.

This clone was counted between two and nine times. J is TRBJ2-3 and V is TRBV18, with a weak D call TRBD2 (6 bases). Germline assignment: CDR1 KGHSH and CDR2 LQKENI. The CDR3 has 14 amino acids. V shed 4 bases and J shed 2 bases, with 10 bases lying between them. CDR3 residues: CASSLGTATDTQYF. CDR3 nucleotides: TGTGCCAGCTCACTAGGGACTGCCACAGATACGCAGTATTTT.

The chain couples TRBV28 to TRBJ2-5, with TRBD1 matching 8 bases. J gave up 5 bases and V 1 base, and 6 bases lay outside the gene matches. The germline V gene has CDR1 MDHEN and CDR2 SYDVKM. The CDR3 extends over 15 amino acids. CDR3 DNA: TGTGCCAGCAGTTTATTCAGGGGGCAGGCTGAGACCCAGTACTTC. This translates into CASSLFRGQAETQYF.

The J gene is TRBJ1-5, the V gene TRBV5-1; 7 bases match TRBD1. This CDR3 has 16 residues. V shed 0 bases, J shed 5 bases, and the junction held 8 bases outside the gene matches. The germline CDR1 and CDR2 sequences are SGHRS and YFSETQ. CDR3 bases: TGCGCCAGCAGCTTGGGGCCCGGACAGGATTATCAGCCCCAGCATTTT. This encodes CASSLGPGQDYQPQHF. Full variable domain (outside the CDR3, taken from reference TRBV5-1 and TRBJ1-5): KAGVTQTPRYLIKTRGQQVTLSCSPISGHRSVSWYQQTPGQGLQFLFEYFSETQRNKGNFPGRFSGRQFSNSRSEMNVSTLELGDSALYLCASSLGPGQDYQPQHFGDGTRLSIL.

The chain couples TRBV7-9 to TRBJ1-3, with D possibly matching TRBD1 (5 bases). The germline V and J ends were trimmed by 3 bases and 0 bases, with 9 bases remaining between them. CDR1 and CDR2 from the germline V gene are SEHNR and FQNEAQ (reference sequence). The CDR3 extends over 15 amino acids. The CDR3 region has the DNA TGTGCCAGCAGCTTCAGGGTCGACTCTGGAAACACCATATATTTT. Translated: CASSFRVDSGNTIYF.

The DNA for the CDR3 is TGCGCCAGCAGCTTGGAACAGGGGGCTTCCTACGAGCAGTACTTC. Its translation is CASSLEQGASYEQYF. The chain links TRBV5-1 to TRBJ2-7; 9 bases align to TRBD1. Germline loops: CDR1 SGHRS, CDR2 YFSETQ. There are 15 residues in the CDR3. Germline trimming cut 0 bases from V and 1 base from J; bases unmatched to any gene: 2.

The chain employs TRBV5-4 and TRBJ2-3, with a weak D call TRBD1 (5 bases). The CDR3 spans 15 residues. The germline CDR1 and CDR2 sequences are SGHNT and YYREEE (reference sequence). Trimming took 4 bases from V and 0 from J, leaving 12 bases between them. Written as DNA, the CDR3 is TGTGCCAGCAGCAACCCGACAGATAGCACAGATACGCAGTATTTT. It specifies CASSNPTDSTDTQYF.

This clone was seen a few times. The chain recombines TRBV6-5 with TRBJ2-1; 11 bases are a match to TRBD2. This CDR3 comprises 14 residues. V lost 6 bases to trimming and J lost 8 bases; unmatched junction nucleotides: 6. CDR1 is MNHEY and CDR2 is SVGAGI in the germline V gene. The CDR3 nucleotides are TGTGCCAGCAGCCAGGGACTAGCGGTGGATGAGCAGTTCTTC. This translates into CASSQGLAVDEQFF.

The rearrangement links TRBV6-1 to TRBJ1-1, with D maybe TRBD1 (5 bases). V was trimmed by 3 bases and J by 10 bases, leaving 6 bases between them. This CDR3 is 10 amino acids long. Germline CDR1 MNHNS, CDR2 SASEGT. In DNA form, the CDR3 reads TGTGCCAGCAGTGAGGGGGGAGCTTTCTTT. Residues: CASSEGGAFF.